These 5 T cell receptor beta chains were sequenced from one sample in a study of blood T cell repertoires in COVID-19. The method was immunoSEQ multiplex PCR; TCRdb's version includes in-frame clones alone and lacks a portion of them. The repertoire holds approximately 440,000 clones, with 90% as singletons. The sequencing sample was made of PBMCs or T cells enriched from blood (not recorded which). Receptors were obtained from a man aged 18 to 30 who had recovered from COVID-19.

For the CDR3, the DNA is TGTGCCAGCAGTTACTCGCGGGAGGGGCCCCAGCATTTT. Its protein product is CASSYSREGPQHF. The chain joins TRBV6-5 to TRBJ1-5; D remains ambiguous. Germline lookup yields CDR1 MNHEY and CDR2 SVGAGI. The CDR3 has 13 residues. V was shortened by 0 bases and J by 9 bases, with 9 bases between the two germline ends.

The chain couples TRBV18 to TRBJ2-1; 8 bases match TRBD2. This CDR3 region has 15 residues. Trimming at V came to 3 bases and at J to 4 bases, leaving 5 bases not matched to a gene. The germline CDR1 and CDR2 sequences are KGHSH and LQKENI. The CDR3 nucleotides are TGTGCCAGCTCACCGGGTAGCGGGGCGTACAATGAGCAGTTCTTC. Protein product: CASSPGSGAYNEQFF. Based on the CDR3 plus reference TRBV18 and TRBJ2-1, the full variable domain is NAGVMQNPRHLVRRRGQEARLRCSPMKGHSHVYWYRQLPEEGLKFMVYLQKENIIDESGMPKERFSAEFPKEGPSILRIQQVVRGDSAAYFCASSPGSGAYNEQFFGPGTRLTVL.

The V and J genes are TRBV5-4 and TRBJ2-1, with 8 bases identical to TRBD2. Germline CDR1 is SGHNT and CDR2 is YYREEE (reference sequence). V was pared by 4 bases and J by 6 bases, with 6 bases of the junction left unmatched. The CDR3 has 14 amino acids. CDR3 region: CASSPTGTSNEQFF. CDR3 nucleotides: TGTGCCAGCAGCCCGACCGGGACTAGCAATGAGCAGTTCTTC.

The chain has TRBV9 and TRBJ1-1; 8 positions match TRBD1. CDR1 is SGDLS, CDR2 YYNGEE, per germline. V was pared by 3 bases and J by 1 base, with 5 bases of the junction left unmatched. CDR3 size: 15 residues. CDR3 DNA: TGTGCCAGCAGCGACGGACAGGGAGCGAACACTGAAGCTTTCTTT. Translated: CASSDGQGANTEAFF.

The chain links TRBV19 to TRBJ1-5; TRBD1 is a possible D gene (6 bases). V lost 1 base and J 0 bases, leaving 22 bases between the germline ends. This CDR3 comprises 20 residues. Germline assignment: CDR1 LNHDA and CDR2 SQIVND (reference sequence). CDR3 nucleotides: TGTGCCAGTAGTATAGGAGGAGGAACAGGGAGGGTTTATAGCAATCAGCCCCAGCATTTT. Translation: CASSIGGGTGRVYSNQPQHF.